Given below is one TCR beta chain in context. Sequence at one end of the junction differs from germline and may be a read error. This sample was included in a study of identical twins. This CDR3 has 15 amino acids. Per the germline V gene, CDR1 is MNHNS and CDR2 is SASEGT. Template switching created a universal primer site, and the cDNA included unique molecular identifiers. TCRdb reprocessed the 5' RACE reads via MiXCR and lists one record per CDR3 protein. The data contain 1.5 million to 2 million distinct CDR3 sequences, about 31% of them singletons. Sequencing was done on a sample of cord blood. The J gene is TRBJ2-5, the V gene TRBV6-1; TRBD1 matches at 7 bases. The TCR comes from a newborn girl in good health. The CDR3: CANSEYGTASSEQYF. As DNA, the CDR3 is TGTGCCAACAGTGAATACGGGACAGCTTCCTCGGAGCAGTACTTC.